This note documents a single T cell receptor (beta chain) sequence. Here immunoSEQ multiplex PCR was the method, and the copy in TCRdb shows in-frame clones only, minus some. The data show about 140,000 clones, roughly 92% seen once. This sample was taken from a study of T cell responses to AZD1222 COVID-19 vaccine. The CDR3 spans 12 residues. Trimming took off 6 bases at V and 3 bases at J, with 6 bases between the two ends. This TCR derives from an adult in good health. The J gene is TRBJ1-5, the V gene TRBV12-3 or TRBV12-4; D gene unclear. This specimen consisted of peripheral blood, obtained on day 0 of AZD1222 vaccination. The CDR3 DNA reads TGTGCCAGCAGCCTAGTCAATCAGCCCCAGCATTTT. It yields the protein CASSLVNQPQHF.